Shown below are 3 T cell receptor beta chains from a single sample sequenced in a study of blood T cell repertoires in COVID-19. Assay used: immunoSEQ multiplex PCR; TCRdb lists only in-frame clones, some missing. Of about 210,000 clones listed, around 80% are singletons. What was sequenced was peripheral blood. The receptors shown here come from a woman in her fifties or sixties with acute or convalescent COVID-19.

This chain uses TRBV23-1 with TRBJ2-5, with TRBD2 matching over 7 bases. TRBV23-1 is an ORF, and what it does is uncertain. The trim removed 0 bases at V and 5 bases at J, leaving 9 bases unmatched. The CDR3 covers 16 residues. The CDR3: CASSQSGAGVRETQYF. As DNA, the CDR3 is TGCGCCAGCAGTCAATCGGGTGCGGGAGTGAGGGAGACCCAGTACTTC.

There are a few counts of this clone. V and J are TRBV5-6 and TRBJ2-7; a possible D gene is TRBD2 (5 bases). Per the germline V gene, CDR1 is SGHDT and CDR2 is YYEEEE. The CDR3 length is 14 residues. Trimming stripped 0 bases from V and 2 bases from J, with 9 bases between. The CDR3 sequence is CASSLVGVPYEQYF. The DNA of the CDR3 is TGTGCCAGCAGCTTGGTGGGAGTTCCCTACGAGCAGTACTTC.

The chain carries TRBV5-1 and TRBJ2-7; 10 nucleotides match TRBD1. Unmatched junction bases numbered 9, after V lost 4 bases and J lost 2 bases. The germline V gene encodes CDR1 SGHRS and CDR2 YFSETQ. The CDR3 totals 16 residues. CDR3 residues: CASSRDSGTGAYEQYF. The CDR3 DNA follows: TGCGCCAGCAGCAGAGACTCCGGGACAGGGGCCTACGAGCAGTACTTC. The full variable domain, rest sourced from reference TRBV5-1 and TRBJ2-7, is KAGVTQTPRYLIKTRGQQVTLSCSPISGHRSVSWYQQTPGQGLQFLFEYFSETQRNKGNFPGRFSGRQFSNSRSEMNVSTLELGDSALYLCASSRDSGTGAYEQYFGPGTRLTVT.